These T cell receptor beta chains were read from a single sample in a study of T cell responses to AZD1222 COVID-19 vaccine. The data were produced by immunoSEQ multiplex PCR, yet TCRdb's version contains in-frame clones alone and is incomplete. The sample records approximately 190,000 clones, approximately 92% being singletons. Source: peripheral blood, taken on day 0 of AZD1222 vaccination. Receptors originate from an adult in good health. The CDR3 runs from the conserved cysteine through the conserved F or W.

TRBV4-3	TRBJ1-2	CASSQDQGPYGYTF
TRBV10-3	TRBJ1-1	CAISESNSVAEAFF
TRBV2	TRBJ1-6	CASNTNDRSSYNSPLHF
TRBV6-8	TRBJ1-5	CANRDRNQPQHF
TRBV14	TRBJ1-1	CASSQEVNTEAFF
TRBV6-1	TRBJ2-1	CASSEVGGGFDYNEQFF
TRBV30	TRBJ1-1	CAWSVGRTGGNTEAFF
TRBV2	TRBJ1-5	CASSGTGKVQHF
TRBV10-3	TRBJ1-5	CAISGMYNQPQHF
TRBV3-1/TRBV3-2	TRBJ2-5	CASSQDIFQLQETQYF